This T cell receptor (beta chain) was retrieved from a study of shared clonotypes between healthy human individuals. The CDR3 loop spans 17 amino acids. The junction had 13 bases not matched to a gene; V was cut back by 4 bases and J by 3 bases. Germline CDR1 is SGDLS and CDR2 is YYNGEE. Assay used: immunoSEQ multiplex PCR; TCRdb lists only in-frame clones, some missing. The table lists some 1.1 million clones, approximately 80% of them singletons. The receptor comes from a man between 18 and 29 years old in good health. Some clones in this sample may be carry-over from other donors' samples. Input material: memory CD4+ T cells from PBMCs. The sample's subset: CD45RA-negative fraction. This chain connects TRBV9 to TRBJ2-3, with 8 bases fitting TRBD2. For the CDR3, the DNA is TGTGCCAGCAGCCCGCGGGTCGGGGGGGGTGGTACAGATACGCAGTATTTT. Protein: CASSPRVGGGGTDTQYF.